One and the same sample provided the 32 T cell receptor beta chains below, sequenced in a study of patients and donors after allogeneic stem cell transplantation. TCRdb recomputed calls from the RT-PCR reads with MiXCR, one row per CDR3 protein. The data contain approximately 200,000 distinct CDR3 sequences, about 38% of them singletons. The sample was blood, either unsorted or a sorted T cell fraction (not recorded which). The source is a human donor who was either an allogeneic HSCT recipient or a stem cell or donor lymphocyte infusion donor (not recorded which). It is not recorded whose cells these are; they may come from a transplant donor.

This sequence joins TRBV7-3 and TRBJ2-1; the D is unclear. The germline V gene has CDR1 SGHTA and CDR2 FQGTGA. This CDR3 is built from 14 residues. Deletions cut 5 bases from V and 4 bases from J, with 12 bases between. This CDR3 reads CASSPPGSYNEQFF. CDR3 DNA: TGTGCCAGCAGCCCCCCCGGCTCATACAATGAGCAGTTCTTC.

This clonotype was counted only a few times. The V call is TRBV6-4, the J call TRBJ2-3, with D unresolved. The V gene's germline CDR1 is MRHNA and CDR2 SNTAGT. Trimming shortened V by 0 bases and J by 4 bases, and 8 bases separated the two germline ends. CDR3 length equals 14 residues. In DNA, the CDR3 is TGTGCCAGCAGTGACTCTAGTGGCGCAGATACGCAGTATTTT. Encoded protein: CASSDSSGADTQYF.

The V gene is TRBV10-3, the J gene TRBJ1-6, with 7 bases identical to TRBD1. The V and J ends lost 5 bases and 7 bases, in that order; junction bases with no gene match: 11. The CDR3 loop spans 16 amino acids. Germline V CDR1 and CDR2: ENHRY, SYGVKD. CDR3 DNA sequence: TGTGCCATCAGTCGTACAGGGGAATACGAAAATTCACCCCTCCACTTT. Its protein is CAISRTGEYENSPLHF.

This clonotype was seen a few times. The chain combines TRBV5-1 with TRBJ2-7; possible D gene TRBD1, 6 bases. The V gene's germline CDR1 is SGHRS and CDR2 YFSETQ. Trimming removed 2 bases from V and 4 bases from J, with 13 bases in between. CDR3 length: 14 amino acids. The CDR3 here is CASSLIQGRYEQYF. CDR3 sequence (DNA): TGCGCCAGCAGCTTAATACAGGGAAGGTACGAGCAGTACTTC.

The gene calls are TRBV5-1 and TRBJ1-1; D uncertain. The length of the CDR3 is 13 residues. Germline V gives CDR1 SGHRS, CDR2 YFSETQ. V lost 2 bases and J lost 7, with 12 bases in between. In DNA form, the CDR3 reads TGCGCCAGCAGCTTCTGGGAGAGCGGTGAAGCTTTCTTT. It specifies CASSFWESGEAFF.

This clonotype turned up a few times. The chain's CDR3 is CASGTDFRETQYF. DNA of the CDR3: TGTGCCAGCGGGACTGACTTTAGAGAGACCCAGTACTTC. The rearrangement uses TRBV12-3 or TRBV12-4 and TRBJ2-5; D perhaps matches TRBD2 (6 bases). V dropped 8 bases and J dropped 4 bases, with 14 bases sitting between them. The length of the CDR3 is 13 residues.

The chain couples TRBV7-9 to TRBJ2-7; a weak D match, TRBD2 (5 bases). This CDR3 region has 14 residues. The germline CDR1 and CDR2 sequences are SEHNR and FQNEAQ (reference sequence). The V end was cut by 4 bases, the J end by 1 base, with 11 bases between. CDR3 bases: TGTGCCAGCAGCTACCCGGGAAGATCCTACGAGCAGTACTTC. This codes for CASSYPGRSYEQYF.

This clonotype came up a few times. The chain has TRBV27 and TRBJ1-2; 9 bases map to TRBD1. The germline gives CDR1 MNHEY, CDR2 SMNVEV (reference sequence). The CDR3 sequence is 15 residues long. V lost 5 bases and J lost 2; bases outside the gene matches: 6. The CDR3 loop reads CASSLLGQGNYGYTF. CDR3 in DNA: TGTGCCAGCAGTCTCCTGGGACAGGGCAACTATGGCTACACCTTC.

The table lists this clonotype with a few counts. This sequence joins TRBV18 and TRBJ1-2, with D perhaps matching TRBD1 (6 bases). The CDR3 totals 13 residues. Trimming cost V 4 bases and J 5 bases, with 11 bases left between them. Germline CDR1 KGHSH, CDR2 LQKENI. The chain's CDR3 is CASSLQGSYGYTF. CDR3 nucleotides: TGTGCCAGCTCACTACAGGGTTCTTATGGCTACACCTTC.

The CDR3 DNA reads TGCAGTGCAGACAGGGGGCAAACTGAAGCTTTCTTT. Its translation: CSADRGQTEAFF. The chain joins TRBV20-1 to TRBJ1-1; 10 nucleotides line up with TRBD1. The CDR3 has 12 amino acids. V was pared by 6 bases and J by 5 bases, with 3 bases of the junction left unmatched. Looked up from germline, CDR1 is DFQATT and CDR2 is SNEGSKA (reference sequence).

This clonotype was counted a few times. This chain links TRBV4-1 with TRBJ1-6, with a weak D call TRBD1 (6 bases). The germline V gene has CDR1 MGHRA and CDR2 YSYEKL. The CDR3 spans 15 residues. V dropped 1 base and J dropped 9 bases, with 13 bases sitting between them. The CDR3 DNA reads as TGCGCCAGCAGCCAAGGGGTAGGGGGGGTTTCACCCCTCCACTTT. Translating gives CASSQGVGGVSPLHF.

This clonotype was counted between two and nine times. The gene calls are TRBV18 and TRBJ2-1; a weak D match, TRBD1 (6 bases). Trimming removed 6 bases from V and 0 bases from J, with 12 bases in between. The V gene's germline CDR1 is KGHSH and CDR2 LQKENI. This CDR3 is 15 amino acids long. CDR3 loop: CASSPLDSSYNEQFF. CDR3 coding DNA: TGTGCCAGCTCCCCCTTGGACAGCTCCTACAATGAGCAGTTCTTC. Full variable domain (remainder filled in from reference TRBV18 and TRBJ2-1): NAGVMQNPRHLVRRRGQEARLRCSPMKGHSHVYWYRQLPEEGLKFMVYLQKENIIDESGMPKERFSAEFPKEGPSILRIQQVVRGDSAAYFCASSPLDSSYNEQFFGPGTRLTVL.

This clonotype has a handful of counts. The chain couples TRBV12-3 or TRBV12-4 to TRBJ1-2, with a tentative D call TRBD1 (6 bases). Trimming pared 2 bases from V and 6 bases from J, leaving 13 bases between. The CDR3 totals 14 residues. Here the CDR3 DNA reads TGTGCCAGCAGTTTAAGGTCTGGGGGCGATGGCTACACCTTC. It codes for CASSLRSGGDGYTF.

This rearrangement joins TRBV3-1 to TRBJ1-5; TRBD1 might be the D (5 bases). Germline V CDR1 and CDR2: LGHDT, YNNKEL (reference sequence). The length of the CDR3 is 13 residues. Between the trimmed V and J ends, which lost 5 bases and 5 bases, there was a span of 10 bases. CDR3 in amino acids: CASSTQGHQPQHF. As DNA, the CDR3 is TGTGCCAGCAGCACTCAGGGACATCAGCCCCAGCATTTT.

The chain is built from TRBV6-5 and TRBJ2-1, with 10 bases fitting TRBD2. Germline trimming cut 6 bases from V and 6 bases from J; bases unmatched to any gene: 2. This CDR3 region has 13 residues. Per germline, CDR1 MNHEY and CDR2 SVGAGI. The CDR3, as DNA: TGTGCCAGCAGCCCTAGCGGGGGCAATGAGCAGTTCTTC. It is translated as CASSPSGGNEQFF.

J is TRBJ1-1 and V is TRBV7-9; no firm D call. V was shortened by 2 bases and J by 1 base, with 11 bases between the two germline ends. This CDR3 spans 15 amino acids. The germline V gene has CDR1 SEHNR and CDR2 FQNEAQ (reference sequence). CDR3 region: CASSLKAPGNTEAFF. CDR3 nucleotides: TGTGCCAGCAGCTTAAAGGCGCCAGGGAACACTGAAGCTTTCTTT. The variable domain in full, completed from reference TRBV7-9 and TRBJ1-1, reads DTGVSQNPRHKITKRGQNVTFRCDPISEHNRLYWYRQTLGQGPEFLTYFQNEAQLEKSRLLSDRFSAERPKGSFSTLEIQRTEQGDSAMYLCASSLKAPGNTEAFFGQGTRLTVV.

This clonotype was recorded a few times. This rearrangement joins TRBV11-2 to TRBJ1-1, with D hard to call. Germline V gene data show CDR1 as SGHAT and CDR2 as FQNNGV. The length of the CDR3 is 13 residues. Between the trimmed V and J ends, which lost 4 bases and 8 bases, there was a span of 14 bases. CDR3 amino acids: CASSSDRVYEAFF. In nucleotides, the CDR3 is TGTGCCAGCAGCTCAGACCGGGTGTACGAAGCTTTCTTT.

The chain links TRBV7-2 to TRBJ1-2; TRBD1 might be the D (6 bases). Germline V gene sequence: CDR1 SGHTA, CDR2 FQGNSA. The V end lost 5 bases, the J end lost 8 bases, and 18 bases lay between the germline ends. The CDR3 is made up of 14 amino acids. This CDR3 reads CASSPRGVIGGYTF. CDR3 DNA: TGTGCCAGCAGCCCCAGGGGAGTAATAGGCGGCTACACCTTC.

This clonotype was seen ten or more times. The junction does not match germline at one end; this may be a read error. The chain uses TRBV5-1 and TRBJ1-2; no clear D. This CDR3 has 12 amino acids. Per the germline V gene, CDR1 is SGHRS and CDR2 is YFSETQ. CDR3 sequence reads: CASSLGLYGYTF. CDR3 DNA sequence: TGTGCCAGCAGCTTAGGCCTCTATGGCTACACCTTC.

In this sample, this clonotype turned up many times. V gene TRBV27 combines with J gene TRBJ1-5; no clear D gene. Germline CDR1 reads MNHEY; CDR2 reads SMNVEV (reference sequence). The CDR3 runs 13 residues. The V gene lost 9 bases and the J gene lost 2 bases, with 11 bases spanning the gap. In nucleotides, the CDR3 is TGTGCCAGTAGGGTTACTGGCAATCAGCCCCAGCATTTT. Its translation: CASRVTGNQPQHF.

A few counts support this clonotype. The rearrangement uses TRBV29-1 and TRBJ1-2; perhaps TRBD1 as D (5 bases). Trimming left V 7 bases short and J 3 bases short, with 18 bases between. The CDR3 totals 14 residues. The germline CDR1 and CDR2 sequences are SQVTM and ANQGSEA. This chain's CDR3 is CSARAGGSHYGYTF. The CDR3, as DNA: TGCAGCGCCCGAGCTGGGGGATCGCACTATGGCTACACCTTC.

The chain combines TRBV7-2 with TRBJ2-3; D is undetermined. Germline V CDR1 and CDR2: SGHTA, FQGNSA. The CDR3 has 12 residues. The V and J ends lost 5 bases and 3 bases respectively, with 6 bases between them. Here the CDR3 reads CASSPKTDTQYF. CDR3 nucleotide sequence: TGTGCCAGCAGCCCAAAAACAGATACGCAGTATTTT.

This clonotype was seen a few times. The rearrangement uses TRBV25-1 and TRBJ2-1; 10 nucleotides match TRBD2. V shed 1 base, J shed 5 bases, and the junction held 11 bases outside the gene matches. The germline V gene encodes CDR1 MGHDK and CDR2 SYGVNS. There are 18 residues in the CDR3. CDR3 protein: CASSESRSGGALNNEQFF. The CDR3 DNA is TGTGCCAGCAGTGAATCCCGGAGCGGGGGGGCCCTTAACAATGAGCAGTTCTTC. The variable domain in full, completed from reference TRBV25-1 and TRBJ2-1, reads EADIYQTPRYLVIGTGKKITLECSQTMGHDKMYWYQQDPGMELHLIHYSYGVNSTEKGDLSSESTVSRIRTEHFPLTLESARPSHTSQYLCASSESRSGGALNNEQFFGPGTRLTVL.

This rearrangement joins TRBV6-5 to TRBJ2-1; TRBD1 matches 9 bases. J gave up 0 bases and V 6 bases, and 3 bases lay outside the gene matches. In germline, CDR1 is MNHEY, CDR2 SVGAGI. CDR3 size: 15 residues. The CDR3 region is CASRLTGGSYNEQFF. The DNA of the CDR3 is TGTGCCAGCAGATTGACAGGGGGCTCCTACAATGAGCAGTTCTTC.

The rearrangement joins TRBV10-3 to TRBJ1-2; D not certain. This CDR3 spans 15 amino acids. In germline, CDR1 is ENHRY, CDR2 SYGVKD. The ends were cut back, 10 bases at V and 6 bases at J, with 24 bases in the middle. CDR3 residues: CATSQGQLDWNGYTF. The CDR3 nucleotides read TGTGCCACCTCTCAAGGGCAGTTGGATTGGAATGGCTACACCTTC.

The V call is TRBV11-2, the J call TRBJ1-2; D remains ambiguous. This CDR3 spans 12 amino acids. The V gene's germline CDR1 is SGHAT and CDR2 FQNNGV. V shed 5 bases and J shed 8 bases, with 12 bases lying between them. CDR3 in DNA: TGTGCCAGCAGCCCTGCGGGAAAAGGCTACACCTTC. It encodes CASSPAGKGYTF.

This clonotype was counted only a few times. This rearrangement joins TRBV21-1 to TRBJ2-7; TRBD1, the table's D call, was not compared with the DNA. TRBV21-1 is noted as a pseudogene. The CDR3 runs 17 residues. CDR3 DNA: TGTGCCAGCAGCAATGAGGACAGGGGATTTCTCCGCTACGAGCAGTACTTC. Encoded protein: CASSNEDRGFLRYEQYF.

This clonotype occurred a few times. The chain couples TRBV20-1 to TRBJ1-1, with D uncertain. This CDR3 is 13 amino acids long. CDR1 is DFQATT and CDR2 is SNEGSKA in the germline V gene (reference sequence). V was cut by 0 bases and J by 3 bases, with 8 bases left in between. The CDR3 DNA follows: TGCAGTGCTAGAGATCTGGAATACACTGAAGCTTTCTTT. It specifies CSARDLEYTEAFF.

The V call is TRBV6-1, the J call TRBJ2-7; tentatively, D is TRBD2 (6 bases). Germline V gene data show CDR1 as MNHNS and CDR2 as SASEGT. The V end was cut by 4 bases, the J end by 3 bases, with 13 bases between. The CDR3 covers 14 residues. The CDR3 loop reads CASSGRDWNYEQYF. The CDR3 DNA follows: TGTGCCAGCAGTGGTCGGGACTGGAACTACGAGCAGTACTTC.

This chain links TRBV4-1 with TRBJ1-2; 8 positions match TRBD1. The trim removed 3 bases at V and 2 bases at J, leaving 8 bases unmatched. CDR3 size: 16 residues. Per the germline V gene, CDR1 is MGHRA and CDR2 is YSYEKL. The CDR3 reads CASSQLTRGLNYGYTF. The CDR3 DNA sequence: TGCGCCAGCAGCCAGTTAACCAGGGGGCTCAACTATGGCTACACCTTC.

The chain joins TRBV5-1 to TRBJ1-4; tentative D call: TRBD1 (5 bases). V was pared by 2 bases and J by 8 bases, with 13 bases between. Per germline, CDR1 SGHRS and CDR2 YFSETQ. The CDR3 has 14 residues. CDR3 loop: CASSFTGPGEKLFF. The CDR3 nucleotides read TGCGCCAGCAGCTTCACCGGGCCAGGGGAAAAACTGTTTTTT.

V usage is TRBV10-2 and J usage is TRBJ1-5; D unresolved. The ends were cut back, 4 bases at V and 1 base at J, with 11 bases in the middle. The CDR3 spans 15 residues. Germline CDR1 and CDR2: WSHSY and SAAADI. This CDR3 is CASSVFPQSNQPQHF. CDR3 DNA sequence: TGCGCCAGCAGTGTATTTCCCCAGAGCAATCAGCCCCAGCATTTT.